The entry below describes one T cell receptor (beta chain). This sample was taken from a study of blood T cell repertoires in COVID-19. The wider study: The cDNA or gDNA used as material had been derived from T cells, B-cell-depleted T cells, or PBMCs.

Living in 24 US areas, the participants were between roughly 18 and 90 years of age. Participants reported their clinical history, and cohort assignment relied on those reports. In Cohort 3, a recovered donor had either two negative PCRs, clearance, or symptom resolution. Profiling relied on immunoSEQ multiplex PCR, and the TCRdb table lists in-frame clones only, not all of them. Among around 450,000 clones listed, about 90% were seen once. J lost 2 bases, V lost 4 bases, and 3 bases had no gene match. There are 15 residues in the CDR3. Germline CDR1 SGDLS, CDR2 YYNGEE. The V and J genes are TRBV9 and TRBJ2-2; 9 bases are a match to TRBD2. The TCR sequence derives from a woman aged 18-29 years who had recovered from COVID-19. The sequencing input was PBMCs or T cells enriched from blood (not recorded which). For the CDR3, the DNA is TGTGCCAGCAGCCTAGCGGGGAGTAACACCGGGGAGCTGTTTTTT. Its translation is CASSLAGSNTGELFF.